The clone carrying this TCR beta chain appeared a few times. This record comes from a study of blood T cell repertoires in COVID-19. About the study: PBMCs, B-cell-depleted T cells, or T cells were the source of the cDNA or gDNA that made up the material.

Some clones are missing from TCRdb's copy, which holds only in-frame ones; the method was immunoSEQ multiplex PCR. The sample contains some 100,000 clones, 80% to 90% of which appear only once. Germline-derived CDR1 and CDR2 are SGDLS and YYNGEE. CDR3 length: 18 amino acids. J gave up 3 bases and V 0 bases, and 12 bases lay outside the gene matches. This sequence originates from a man in his fifties or sixties with COVID-19, enrolled during active disease. The chain joins TRBV9 to TRBJ1-3, with 7 bases that match TRBD1. Sequencing input: peripheral blood. The CDR3 nucleotides are TGTGCCAGCAGCGTAGGTTCCCCGACAGGGTCTTTTGGAAACACCATATATTTT. Its translation is CASSVGSPTGSFGNTIYF.